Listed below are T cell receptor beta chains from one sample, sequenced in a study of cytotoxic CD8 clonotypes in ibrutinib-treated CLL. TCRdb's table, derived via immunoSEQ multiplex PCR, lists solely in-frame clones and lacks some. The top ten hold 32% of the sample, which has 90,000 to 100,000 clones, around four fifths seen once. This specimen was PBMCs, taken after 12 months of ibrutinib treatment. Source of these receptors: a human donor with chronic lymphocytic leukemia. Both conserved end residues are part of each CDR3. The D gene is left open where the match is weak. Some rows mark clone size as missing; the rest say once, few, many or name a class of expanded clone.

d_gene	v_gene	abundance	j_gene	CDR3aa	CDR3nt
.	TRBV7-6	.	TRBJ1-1	CASSYSESNTEAFF	TGTGCCAGCAGCTATTCCGAATCGAACACTGAAGCTTTCTTT
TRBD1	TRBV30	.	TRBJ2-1	CAWRRGDRDRNEQFF	TGTGCCTGGAGGCGAGGGGACAGGGACAGGAATGAGCAGTTCTTC
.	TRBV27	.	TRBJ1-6	CASGRSYNSPLHF	TGTGCCAGCGGTCGGTCCTATAATTCACCCCTCCACTTT
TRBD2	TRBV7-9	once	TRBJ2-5	CASSLAGGYQETQYF	TGTGCCAGCAGCTTAGCGGGGGGGTACCAAGAGACCCAGTACTTC
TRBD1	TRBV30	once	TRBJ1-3	CAWSPTIDRAGNTIYF	TGTGCCTGGAGTCCCACTATCGACAGGGCCGGAAACACCATATATTTT
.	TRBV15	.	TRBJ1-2	CATSRDRGSSLEGYTF	TGTGCCACCAGCAGAGATCGCGGCAGCTCCCTTGAAGGCTACACCTTC
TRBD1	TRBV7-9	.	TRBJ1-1	CASSVEGGGRTEAFF	TGTGCCAGCAGCGTTGAAGGGGGCGGTCGAACTGAAGCTTTCTTT
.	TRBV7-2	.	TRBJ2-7	CASSLAGGGWYEQYF	TGTGCCAGCAGCTTAGCAGGGGGGGGCTGGTACGAGCAGTACTTC
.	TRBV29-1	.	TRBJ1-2	CRIHDIDGYTF	TGCCGAATCCACGATATCGATGGCTACACCTTC
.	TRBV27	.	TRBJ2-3	CASTLTRFGTDTQYF	TGTGCCAGCACTCTAACGAGATTCGGAACAGATACGCAGTATTTT
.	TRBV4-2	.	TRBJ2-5	CASSREEGARETQYF	TGTGCCAGCAGCCGGGAGGAGGGGGCACGGGAGACCCAGTACTTC
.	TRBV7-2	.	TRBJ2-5	CASSFGGGRQETQYF	TGTGCCAGCAGCTTTGGCGGGGGCCGTCAAGAGACCCAGTACTTC
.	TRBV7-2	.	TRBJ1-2	CASSIHPGGYTF	TGTGCCAGCAGCATACACCCCGGGGGCTACACCTTC
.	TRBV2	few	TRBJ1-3	CASTRSKRAGNTIYF	TGTGCCAGCACCCGGAGCAAAAGAGCTGGAAACACCATATATTTT
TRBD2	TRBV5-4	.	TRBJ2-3	CASSLTSGVNTDTQYF	TGTGCCAGCAGCTTGACTAGCGGGGTTAACACAGATACGCAGTATTTT
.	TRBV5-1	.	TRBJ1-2	CASSPPREGHGYTF	TGCGCCAGCAGCCCCCCGCGGGAGGGGCATGGCTACACCTTC
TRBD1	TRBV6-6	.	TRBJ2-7	CASSDPGGLYEQYF	TGTGCCAGCTCAGATCCAGGGGGCCTCTACGAGCAGTACTTC
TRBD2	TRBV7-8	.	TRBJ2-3	CASSSPSGTRRADTQYF	TGTGCCAGCAGCTCCCCTTCTGGGACTAGGCGGGCAGATACGCAGTATTTT
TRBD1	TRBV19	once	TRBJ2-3	CASSPGTGPDTQYF	TGTGCCAGTAGTCCCGGGACAGGGCCAGATACGCAGTATTTT
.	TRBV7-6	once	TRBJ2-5	CASSFSYLETQYF	TGTGCCAGCAGCTTCAGTTACTTGGAGACCCAGTACTTC
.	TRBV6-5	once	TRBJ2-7	CASSYRTRYYEQYF	TGTGCCAGCAGTTACCGAACCCGTTACTACGAGCAGTACTTC
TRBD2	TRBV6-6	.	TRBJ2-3	CASSLGLAGSTDTQYF	TGTGCCAGCAGTCTGGGACTAGCGGGGAGCACAGATACGCAGTATTTT
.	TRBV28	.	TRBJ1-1	CASSTSPRNTEAFF	TGTGCCAGCAGTACCTCCCCCCGGAACACTGAAGCTTTCTTT
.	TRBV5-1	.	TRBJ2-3	CASREADTQYF	TGCGCCAGCAGGGAGGCAGATACGCAGTATTTT
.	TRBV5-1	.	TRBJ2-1	CASSLEHRVMDEQFF	TGCGCCAGCAGCTTGGAACACAGGGTAATGGATGAGCAGTTCTTC
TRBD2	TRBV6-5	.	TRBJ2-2	CASRGTSGVPGELFF	TGTGCCAGCAGGGGGACTAGCGGGGTCCCCGGGGAGCTGTTTTTT
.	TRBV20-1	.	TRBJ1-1	CSPSDRGMFF	TGCAGTCCTTCGGACCGGGGAATGTTCTTT
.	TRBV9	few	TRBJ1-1	CASSSTPNTEAFF	TGTGCCAGCAGTTCAACACCGAACACTGAAGCTTTCTTT
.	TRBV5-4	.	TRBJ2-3	CASSLDYFITDTQYF	TGTGCCAGCAGTCTAGACTACTTCATCACAGATACGCAGTATTTT
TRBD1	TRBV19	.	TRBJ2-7	CASSPQGANYEQYF	TGTGCCAGTAGTCCACAGGGGGCTAACTACGAGCAGTACTTC
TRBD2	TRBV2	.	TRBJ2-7	CASSARTSGLYEQYF	TGTGCCAGCAGTGCTAGGACTAGCGGACTCTACGAGCAGTACTTC
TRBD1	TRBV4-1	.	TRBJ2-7	CASSPTDRGSYEQYF	TGCGCCAGCAGCCCGACCGACAGGGGATCCTACGAGCAGTACTTC
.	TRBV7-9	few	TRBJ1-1	CASSSQPNTEAFF	TGTGCCAGCAGTAGCCAGCCGAACACTGAAGCTTTCTTT
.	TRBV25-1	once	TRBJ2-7	CASSLVQGIQQYF	TGTGCCAGCAGCCTAGTCCAGGGGATTCAGCAGTACTTC
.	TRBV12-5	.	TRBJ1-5	CASGQQDFNQPQHF	TGTGCTAGTGGTCAACAGGACTTCAATCAGCCCCAGCATTTT
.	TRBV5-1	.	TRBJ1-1	CASSPGPGNTEAFF	TGCGCCAGCAGCCCCGGACCGGGGAACACTGAAGCTTTCTTT
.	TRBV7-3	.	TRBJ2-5	CASSLTPQETQYF	TGTGCCAGCAGCTTAACACCACAAGAGACCCAGTACTTC
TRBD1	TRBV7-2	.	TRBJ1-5	CASSLQGVSNQPQHF	TGTGCCAGCAGCCTCCAGGGGGTTAGCAATCAGCCCCAGCATTTT
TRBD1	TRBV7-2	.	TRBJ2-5	CASSSRGQLQETQYF	TGTGCCAGCAGCTCCCGGGGACAGCTCCAAGAGACCCAGTACTTC
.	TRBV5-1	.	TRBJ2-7	CASSLYTAYEQYF	TGCGCCAGCAGCTTGTATACAGCCTACGAGCAGTACTTC
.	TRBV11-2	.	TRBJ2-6	CASTQGLRSGANVLTF	TGTGCCAGCACCCAGGGGCTTCGGTCTGGGGCCAACGTCCTGACTTTC
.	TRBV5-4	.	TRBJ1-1	CASSLQTGGVMNTEAFF	TGTGCCAGCAGCTTGCAAACAGGAGGGGTAATGAACACTGAAGCTTTCTTT
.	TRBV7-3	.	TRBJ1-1	CASSLMALEAQEAFF	TGTGCCAGCAGCTTAATGGCCTTAGAGGCCCAGGAAGCTTTCTTT
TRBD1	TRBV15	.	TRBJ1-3	CATRTDRAGNTIYF	TGTGCCACCAGGACGGACAGGGCTGGAAACACCATATATTTT
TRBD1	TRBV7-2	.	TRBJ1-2	CASSSGQGGPYGYTF	TGTGCCAGCAGCTCTGGACAGGGGGGACCCTATGGCTACACCTTC
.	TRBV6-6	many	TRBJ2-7	CASEVAPGTTAVEQYF	TGTGCCAGCGAAGTTGCTCCCGGGACAACGGCCGTAGAGCAGTACTTC
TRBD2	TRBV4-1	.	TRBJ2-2	CASSQSGAGGPGELFF	TGCGCCAGCAGCCAGAGCGGAGCGGGGGGGCCCGGGGAGCTGTTTTTT
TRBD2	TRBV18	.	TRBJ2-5	CASSSRTSGEETQYF	TGTGCCAGCTCATCACGGACTAGCGGGGAAGAGACCCAGTACTTC
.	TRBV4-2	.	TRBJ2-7	CASSPRWGDTTFSYEQYF	TGTGCCAGCAGCCCAAGATGGGGGGACACCACTTTCTCCTACGAGCAGTACTTC
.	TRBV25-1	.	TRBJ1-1	CASRSQGNTEAFF	TGTGCCAGCAGAAGCCAGGGGAACACTGAAGCTTTCTTT
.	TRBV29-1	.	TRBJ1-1	CSVALLGRGSTEAFF	TGCAGCGTCGCCCTTTTGGGCAGGGGTTCCACTGAAGCTTTCTTT
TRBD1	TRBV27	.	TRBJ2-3	CASSLVGQGPTDTQYF	TGTGCCAGCAGTTTAGTCGGACAGGGGCCTACAGATACGCAGTATTTT
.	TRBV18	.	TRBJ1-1	CASSEEGIGTEAFF	TGTGCCAGCTCGGAGGAGGGAATCGGCACTGAAGCTTTCTTT